These 6 T cell receptor beta chains were all obtained from the same sample, sequenced in a study of cytomegalovirus exposure and HLA in healthy donors. Primers included in the PCR were 60 Vbeta and 13 Jbeta primers. Profiling relied on immunoSEQ multiplex PCR, and the TCRdb table lists in-frame clones only, not all of them. The sample has about 160,000 clones; about 77% are singletons. Sequencing used PBMCs. The receptors derive from a woman between 50 and 59 years old in good health and CMV-seronegative.

The chain joins TRBV10-1 to TRBJ2-7, with D perhaps matching TRBD2 (5 bases). Trimming stripped 3 bases from V and 7 bases from J, with 16 bases between. Germline V gene data show CDR1 as WNHNN and CDR2 as SYGVQD (reference sequence). The CDR3 runs 14 residues. The CDR3 DNA sequence: TGCGCCAGCAGTGACCCAGACGGGGATAGGGAGCAGTACTTC. Protein product: CASSDPDGDREQYF.

This clone has just one count. The chain joins TRBV10-3 to TRBJ1-1; 7 bases map to TRBD1. The ends lost 0 bases at V and 1 base at J; junction bases unmatched: 5. The CDR3 contains 16 residues. Germline-derived CDR1 and CDR2 are ENHRY and SYGVKD. CDR3 bases: TGTGCCATCAGTGAGTCGGGCAGGGGGACGAACACTGAAGCTTTCTTT. Translating it yields CAISESGRGTNTEAFF.

Only one count was recorded for this clone. The chain couples TRBV9 to TRBJ2-3; no clear D gene. The V end lost 6 bases, the J end lost 2 bases, and 16 bases lay between the germline ends. There are 15 residues in the CDR3. Looked up from germline, CDR1 is SGDLS and CDR2 is YYNGEE. CDR3 nucleotide sequence: TGTGCCAGCACCCCAGGTATCAATCCCACAGATACGCAGTATTTT. It yields the protein CASTPGINPTDTQYF.

CDR3 loop: CASSLQLAGFSERQFF. CDR3 coding DNA: TGTGCCAGCAGTTTACAACTAGCGGGGTTTAGCGAGAGGCAGTTCTTC. V and J are TRBV28 and TRBJ2-1, with 10 bases lining up with TRBD2. Per germline, CDR1 MDHEN and CDR2 SYDVKM. The CDR3 extends over 16 amino acids. Trimming took 2 bases from V and 12 from J; bases not matched to a gene: 13.

The V and J genes are TRBV19 and TRBJ1-5; 7 bases match TRBD1. Germline CDR1 reads LNHDA; CDR2 reads SQIVND (reference sequence). CDR3 length: 15 residues. V lost 5 bases and J lost 0; bases outside the gene matches: 4. The CDR3 DNA sequence: TGTGCCAGTAGTTCACAGGGGAATAGCAATCAGCCCCAGCATTTT. This codes for CASSSQGNSNQPQHF.

CDR3 in DNA: TGTGCCAGCAGCTTAGTTAGCGTCGCTGAAGCTTTCTTT. Its translation: CASSLVSVAEAFF. This chain links TRBV11-2 with TRBJ1-1; no definite D call. Germline V gene sequence: CDR1 SGHAT, CDR2 FQNNGV. The CDR3 is 13 residues long. Trimming left V 1 base short and J 6 bases short, with 9 bases between.